The entry below gives a single TCR beta chain sequence along with its context. Antigen unknown. CDR1 is MNHEY and CDR2 is SVGAGI in the germline V gene. J was trimmed by 3 bases and V by 0 bases; bases with no gene match: 4. CDR3 size: 15 residues. These data are taken from a study of T cell responses to AZD1222 COVID-19 vaccine. General study findings and limits: Seropositive AZD1222 recipients at baseline numbered only 5 to 7. Among the donors, most were white British and more were female, and clonal diversity was possibly underestimated.

Measured with immunoSEQ multiplex PCR; TCRdb has only the in-frame clones, and not every one. The table has under 130,000 clones, 88% seen once. The material was peripheral blood, obtained on day 0 of AZD1222 vaccination. This chain links TRBV6-5 with TRBJ2-5, with 7 bases fitting TRBD2. The source of this sequence is an adult in good health. CDR3 sequence (DNA): TGTGCCAGCAGTTACTCGGCTAGCGGCAAAGAGACCCAGTACTTC. The encoded protein is CASSYSASGKETQYF.